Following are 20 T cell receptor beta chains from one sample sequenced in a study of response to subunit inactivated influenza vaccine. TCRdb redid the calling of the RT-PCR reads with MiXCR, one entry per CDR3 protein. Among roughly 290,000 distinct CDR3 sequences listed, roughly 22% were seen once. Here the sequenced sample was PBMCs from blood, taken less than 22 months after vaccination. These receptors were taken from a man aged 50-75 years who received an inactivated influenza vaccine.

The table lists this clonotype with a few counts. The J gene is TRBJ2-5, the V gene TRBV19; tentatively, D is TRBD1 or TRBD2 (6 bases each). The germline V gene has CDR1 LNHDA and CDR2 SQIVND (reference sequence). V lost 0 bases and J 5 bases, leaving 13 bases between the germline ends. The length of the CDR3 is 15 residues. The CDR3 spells CASSIDGGPRETQYF. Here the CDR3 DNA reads TGTGCCAGTAGTATAGACGGGGGCCCGCGGGAGACCCAGTACTTC.

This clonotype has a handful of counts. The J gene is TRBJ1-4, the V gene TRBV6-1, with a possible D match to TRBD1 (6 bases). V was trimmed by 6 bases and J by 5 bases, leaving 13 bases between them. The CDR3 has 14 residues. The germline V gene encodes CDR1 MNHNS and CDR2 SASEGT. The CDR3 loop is CASRRDGQNEKLFF. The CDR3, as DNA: TGTGCCAGCAGAAGGGACGGACAGAATGAAAAACTGTTTTTT.

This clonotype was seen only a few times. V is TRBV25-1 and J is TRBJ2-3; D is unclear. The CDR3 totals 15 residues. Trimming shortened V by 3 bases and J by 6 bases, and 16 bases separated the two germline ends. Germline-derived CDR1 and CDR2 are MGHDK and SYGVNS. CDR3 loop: CASSDARPVGDTQYF. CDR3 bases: TGTGCCAGCAGTGACGCCCGTCCGGTTGGGGATACGCAGTATTTT.

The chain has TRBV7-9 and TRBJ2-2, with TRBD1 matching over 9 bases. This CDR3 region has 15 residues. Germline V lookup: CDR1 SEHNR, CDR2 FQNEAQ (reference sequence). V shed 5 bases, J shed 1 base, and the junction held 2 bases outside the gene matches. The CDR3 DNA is TGTGCCAGCAGCAGGACAGGGGTGAACACCGGGGAGCTGTTTTTT. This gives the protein CASSRTGVNTGELFF.

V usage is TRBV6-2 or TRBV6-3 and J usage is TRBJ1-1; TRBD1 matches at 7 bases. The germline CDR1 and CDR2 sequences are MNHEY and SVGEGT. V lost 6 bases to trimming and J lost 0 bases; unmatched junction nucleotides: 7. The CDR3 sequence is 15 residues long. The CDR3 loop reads CASRGTGAMNTEAFF. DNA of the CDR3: TGTGCCAGCAGGGGAACAGGGGCCATGAACACTGAAGCTTTCTTT.

The DNA of the CDR3 is TGTGCCAGCAGAAGGGTCTCGAGTACGCAGTATTTT. This encodes CASRRVSSTQYF. The rearrangement uses TRBV6-2 or TRBV6-3 and TRBJ2-3; no firm D call. CDR1 MNHEY and CDR2 SVGEGT come from the germline V gene. The CDR3 contains 12 residues. The germline V and J ends were trimmed by 6 bases and 8 bases, with 12 bases remaining between them.

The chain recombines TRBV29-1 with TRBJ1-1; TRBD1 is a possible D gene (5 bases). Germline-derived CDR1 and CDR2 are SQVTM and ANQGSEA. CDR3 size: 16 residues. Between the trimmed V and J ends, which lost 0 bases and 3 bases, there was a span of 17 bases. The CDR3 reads CSVEDPPPGAHTEAFF. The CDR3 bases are TGCAGCGTTGAAGATCCCCCTCCCGGGGCCCACACTGAAGCTTTCTTT.

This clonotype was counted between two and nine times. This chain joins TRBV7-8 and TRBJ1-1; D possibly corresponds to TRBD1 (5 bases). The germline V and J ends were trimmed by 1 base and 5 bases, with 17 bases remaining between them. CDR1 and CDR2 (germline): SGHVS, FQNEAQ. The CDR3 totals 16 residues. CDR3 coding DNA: TGTGCCAGCAGCTTAGTTGCCTGGGGGAGGAGGACTGAAGCTTTCTTT. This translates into CASSLVAWGRRTEAFF.

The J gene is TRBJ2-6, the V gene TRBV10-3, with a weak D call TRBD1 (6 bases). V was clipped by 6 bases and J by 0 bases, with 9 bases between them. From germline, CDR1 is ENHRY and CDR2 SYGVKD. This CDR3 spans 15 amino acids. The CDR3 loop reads CAISGTSSGANVLTF. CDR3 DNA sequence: TGTGCCATCAGCGGGACATCCTCTGGGGCCAACGTCCTGACTTTC.

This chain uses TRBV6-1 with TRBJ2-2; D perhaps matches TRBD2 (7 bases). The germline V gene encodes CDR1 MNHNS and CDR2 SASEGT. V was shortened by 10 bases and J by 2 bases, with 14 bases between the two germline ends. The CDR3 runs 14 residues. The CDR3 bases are TGTGCCACAGGGAGGGGGGCCAACACCGGGGAGCTGTTTTTT. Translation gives CATGRGANTGELFF.

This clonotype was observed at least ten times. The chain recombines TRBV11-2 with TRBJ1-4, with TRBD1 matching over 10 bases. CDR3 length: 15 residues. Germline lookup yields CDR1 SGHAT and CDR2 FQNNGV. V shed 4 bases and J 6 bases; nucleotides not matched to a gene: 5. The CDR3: CASSSSDRGHEKLFF. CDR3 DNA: TGTGCCAGCAGCTCCTCAGACAGGGGGCATGAAAAACTGTTTTTT.

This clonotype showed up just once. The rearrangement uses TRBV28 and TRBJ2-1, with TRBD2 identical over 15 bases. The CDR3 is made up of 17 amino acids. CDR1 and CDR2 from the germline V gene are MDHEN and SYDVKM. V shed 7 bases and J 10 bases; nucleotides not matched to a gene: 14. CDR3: CASTHLGLAGGPMEQFF. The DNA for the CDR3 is TGTGCCAGCACTCACCTGGGACTAGCGGGAGGACCAATGGAGCAGTTCTTC.

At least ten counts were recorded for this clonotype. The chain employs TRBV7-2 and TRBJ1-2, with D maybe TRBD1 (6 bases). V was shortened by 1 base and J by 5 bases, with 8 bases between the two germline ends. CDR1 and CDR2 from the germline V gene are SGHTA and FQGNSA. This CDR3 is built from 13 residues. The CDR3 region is CASSLDRAYGYTF. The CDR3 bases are TGTGCCAGCAGCTTAGACAGGGCTTATGGCTACACCTTC.

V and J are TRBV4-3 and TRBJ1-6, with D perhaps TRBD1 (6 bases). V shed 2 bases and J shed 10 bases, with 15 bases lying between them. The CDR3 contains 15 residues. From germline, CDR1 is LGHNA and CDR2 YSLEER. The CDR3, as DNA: TGCGCCAGCAGCCAACTGGGGGGGGCGGACTCACCCCTCCACTTT. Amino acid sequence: CASSQLGGADSPLHF.

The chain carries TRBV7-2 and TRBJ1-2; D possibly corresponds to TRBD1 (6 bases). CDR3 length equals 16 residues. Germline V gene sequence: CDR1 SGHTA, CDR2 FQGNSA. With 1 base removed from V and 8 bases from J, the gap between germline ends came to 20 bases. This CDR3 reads CASSLGYTGKDWGYTF. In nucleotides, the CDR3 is TGTGCCAGCAGCTTAGGATACACAGGGAAAGATTGGGGCTACACCTTC.

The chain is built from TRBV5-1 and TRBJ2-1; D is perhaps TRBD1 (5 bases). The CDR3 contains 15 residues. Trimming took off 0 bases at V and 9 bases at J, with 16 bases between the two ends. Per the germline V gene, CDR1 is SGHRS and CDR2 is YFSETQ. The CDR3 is CASSLEFGAPAEQFF. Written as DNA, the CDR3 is TGCGCCAGCAGCTTGGAGTTTGGGGCGCCCGCTGAGCAGTTCTTC.

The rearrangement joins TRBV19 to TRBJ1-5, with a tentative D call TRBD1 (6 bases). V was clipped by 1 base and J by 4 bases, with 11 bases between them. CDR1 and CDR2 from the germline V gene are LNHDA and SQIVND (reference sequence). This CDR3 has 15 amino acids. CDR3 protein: CASSIGGGRNQPQHF. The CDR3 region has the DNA TGTGCCAGTAGTATAGGAGGGGGAAGGAATCAGCCCCAGCATTTT. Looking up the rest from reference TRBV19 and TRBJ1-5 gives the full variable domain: DGGITQSPKYLFRKEGQNVTLSCEQNLNHDAMYWYRQDPGQGLRLIYYSQIVNDFQKGDIAEGYSVSREKKESFPLTVTSAQKNPTAFYLCASSIGGGRNQPQHFGDGTRLSIL.

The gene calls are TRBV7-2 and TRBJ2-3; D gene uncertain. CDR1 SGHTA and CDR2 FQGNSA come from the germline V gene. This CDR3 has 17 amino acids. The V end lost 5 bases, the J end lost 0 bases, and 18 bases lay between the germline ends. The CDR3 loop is CASSPIVFGPSTDTQYF. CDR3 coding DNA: TGTGCCAGCAGCCCAATCGTTTTTGGCCCTAGCACAGATACGCAGTATTTT.

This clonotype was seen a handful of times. CDR3 in DNA: TGTGCCAGCAGTTTCGGGACAGGGTATGGCTACACCTTC. Translated, it gives CASSFGTGYGYTF. The chain couples TRBV28 to TRBJ1-2; 9 positions match TRBD1. CDR3 size: 13 residues. The junction had 1 base not matched to a gene; V was cut back by 3 bases and J by 5 bases. The germline gives CDR1 MDHEN, CDR2 SYDVKM.

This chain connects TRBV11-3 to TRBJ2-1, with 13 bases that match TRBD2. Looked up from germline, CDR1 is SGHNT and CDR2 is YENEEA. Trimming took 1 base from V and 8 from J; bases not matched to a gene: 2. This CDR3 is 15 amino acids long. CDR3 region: CASSLVTSGRDEQFF. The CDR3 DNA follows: TGTGCCAGCAGCTTAGTAACTAGCGGGAGGGATGAGCAGTTCTTC.